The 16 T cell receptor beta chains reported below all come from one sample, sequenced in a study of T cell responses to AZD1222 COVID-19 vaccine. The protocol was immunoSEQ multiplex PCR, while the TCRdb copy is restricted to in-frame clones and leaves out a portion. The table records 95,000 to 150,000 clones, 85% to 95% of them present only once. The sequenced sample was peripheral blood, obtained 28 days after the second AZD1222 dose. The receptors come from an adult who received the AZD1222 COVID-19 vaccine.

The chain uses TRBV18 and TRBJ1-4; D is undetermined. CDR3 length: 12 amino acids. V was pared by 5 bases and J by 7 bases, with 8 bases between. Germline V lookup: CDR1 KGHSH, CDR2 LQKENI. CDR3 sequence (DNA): TGTGCCAGCTCATCTAGAGGTGAAAAACTGTTTTTT. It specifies CASSSRGEKLFF.

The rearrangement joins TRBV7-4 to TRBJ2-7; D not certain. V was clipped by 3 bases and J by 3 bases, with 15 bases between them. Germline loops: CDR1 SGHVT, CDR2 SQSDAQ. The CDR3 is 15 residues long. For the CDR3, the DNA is TGTGCCAGCAGCTTCTTTGTCGACCCAGACTACGAGCAGTACTTC. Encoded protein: CASSFFVDPDYEQYF.

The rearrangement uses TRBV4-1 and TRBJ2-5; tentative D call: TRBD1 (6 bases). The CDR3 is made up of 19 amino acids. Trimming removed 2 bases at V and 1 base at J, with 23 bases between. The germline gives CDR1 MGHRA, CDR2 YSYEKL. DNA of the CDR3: TGCGCCAGCAGCCAAAATATAATCCTACAGGGAAGCGGCCAAGAGACCCAGTACTTC. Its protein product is CASSQNIILQGSGQETQYF.

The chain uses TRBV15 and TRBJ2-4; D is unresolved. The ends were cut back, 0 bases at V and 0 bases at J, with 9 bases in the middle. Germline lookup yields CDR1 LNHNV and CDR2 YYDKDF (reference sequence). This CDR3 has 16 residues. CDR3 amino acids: CATSREIDVAKNIQYF. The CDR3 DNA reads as TGTGCCACCAGCAGAGAGATCGATGTAGCCAAAAACATTCAGTACTTC.

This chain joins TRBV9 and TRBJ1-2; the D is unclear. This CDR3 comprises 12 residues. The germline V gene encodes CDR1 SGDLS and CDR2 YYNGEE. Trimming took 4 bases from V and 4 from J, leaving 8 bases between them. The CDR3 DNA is TGTGCCAGCAGCACGGACCTCTATGGCTACACCTTC. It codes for CASSTDLYGYTF. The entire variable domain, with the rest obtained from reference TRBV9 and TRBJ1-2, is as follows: DSGVTQTPKHLITATGQRVTLRCSPRSGDLSVYWYQQSLDQGLQFLIQYYNGEERAKGNILERFSAQQFPDLHSELNLSSLELGDSALYFCASSTDLYGYTFGSGTRLTVV.

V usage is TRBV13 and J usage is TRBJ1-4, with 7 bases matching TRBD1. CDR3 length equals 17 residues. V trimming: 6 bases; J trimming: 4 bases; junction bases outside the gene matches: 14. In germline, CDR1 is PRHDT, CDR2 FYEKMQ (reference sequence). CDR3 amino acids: CASSSGQGDTFNEKLFF. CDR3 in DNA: TGTGCCAGCAGTTCGGGGCAGGGGGACACCTTTAATGAAAAACTGTTTTTT. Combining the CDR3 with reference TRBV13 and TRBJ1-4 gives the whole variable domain AAGVIQSPRHLIKEKRETATLKCYPIPRHDTVYWYQQGPGQDPQFLISFYEKMQSDKGSIPDRFSAQQFSDYHSELNMSSLELGDSALYFCASSSGQGDTFNEKLFFGSGTQLSVL.

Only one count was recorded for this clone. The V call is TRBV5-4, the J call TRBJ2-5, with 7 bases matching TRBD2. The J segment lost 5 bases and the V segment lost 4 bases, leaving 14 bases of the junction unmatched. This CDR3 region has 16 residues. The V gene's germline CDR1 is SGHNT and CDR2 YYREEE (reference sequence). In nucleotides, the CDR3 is TGTGCCAGCAGCCCTAAACTAGCGCCCCAGAAGGAGACCCAGTACTTC. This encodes CASSPKLAPQKETQYF.

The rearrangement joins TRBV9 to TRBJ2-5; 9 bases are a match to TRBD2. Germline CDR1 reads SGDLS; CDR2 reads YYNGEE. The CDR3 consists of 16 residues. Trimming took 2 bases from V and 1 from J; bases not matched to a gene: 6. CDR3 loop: CASSVGGGAVQETQYF. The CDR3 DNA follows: TGTGCCAGCAGCGTTGGCGGGGGGGCCGTCCAAGAGACCCAGTACTTC.

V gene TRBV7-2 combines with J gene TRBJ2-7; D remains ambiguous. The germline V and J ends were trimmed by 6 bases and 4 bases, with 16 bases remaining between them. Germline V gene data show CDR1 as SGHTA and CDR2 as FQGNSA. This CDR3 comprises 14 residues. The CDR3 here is CASREPAAGYEQYF. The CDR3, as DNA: TGTGCCAGCAGAGAGCCGGCCGCCGGATACGAGCAGTACTTC.

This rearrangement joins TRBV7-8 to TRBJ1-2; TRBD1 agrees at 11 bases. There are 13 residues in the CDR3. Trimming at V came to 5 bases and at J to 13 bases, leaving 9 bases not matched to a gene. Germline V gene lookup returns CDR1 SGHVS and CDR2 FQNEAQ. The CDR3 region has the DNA TGTGCCAGCAGCCCGGACAGGGGGCGGAAGCTCACCTTC. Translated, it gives CASSPDRGRKLTF.

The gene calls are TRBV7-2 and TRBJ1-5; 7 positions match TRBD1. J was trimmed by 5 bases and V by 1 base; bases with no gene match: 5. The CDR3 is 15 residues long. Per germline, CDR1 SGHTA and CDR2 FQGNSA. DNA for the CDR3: TGTGCCAGCAGCTTAGAGGAGGGGGCGCATCAGCCCCAGCATTTT. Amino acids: CASSLEEGAHQPQHF.

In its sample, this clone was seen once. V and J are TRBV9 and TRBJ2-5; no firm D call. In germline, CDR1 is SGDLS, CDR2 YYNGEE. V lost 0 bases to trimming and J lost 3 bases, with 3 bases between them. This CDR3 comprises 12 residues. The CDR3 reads CASSVGEETQYF. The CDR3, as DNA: TGTGCCAGCAGCGTAGGGGAAGAGACCCAGTACTTC.

CDR3: CASSPPRRVNEQFF. The CDR3 region has the DNA TGTGCCAGCAGCCCCCCCAGGCGGGTGAATGAGCAGTTCTTC. The chain combines TRBV7-2 with TRBJ2-1, with D possibly being TRBD2 (5 bases). The CDR3 has 14 residues. V was shortened by 5 bases and J by 7 bases, with 15 bases between the two germline ends. In germline, CDR1 is SGHTA, CDR2 FQGNSA.

Here the CDR3 DNA reads TGTGCCAGCAGCGTAGGTCCCCTAGCGGAGACCCAGTACTTC. Protein product: CASSVGPLAETQYF. The chain is built from TRBV9 and TRBJ2-5, with D perhaps matching TRBD2 (6 bases). Trimming stripped 0 bases from V and 5 bases from J, with 11 bases between. The CDR3 contains 14 residues. Looked up from germline, CDR1 is SGDLS and CDR2 is YYNGEE.

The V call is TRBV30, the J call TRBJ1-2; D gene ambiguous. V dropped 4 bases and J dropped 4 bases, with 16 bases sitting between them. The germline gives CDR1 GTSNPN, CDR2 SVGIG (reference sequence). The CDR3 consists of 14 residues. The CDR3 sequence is CAWTGGRSSYGYTF. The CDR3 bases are TGTGCCTGGACGGGTGGCAGGTCGTCCTATGGCTACACCTTC.

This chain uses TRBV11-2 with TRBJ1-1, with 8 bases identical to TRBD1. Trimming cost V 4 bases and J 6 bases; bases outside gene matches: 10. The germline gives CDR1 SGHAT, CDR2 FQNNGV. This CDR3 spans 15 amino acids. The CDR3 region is CASSSGVDRGAEAFF. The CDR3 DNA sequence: TGTGCCAGCAGCTCCGGGGTTGACAGGGGCGCTGAAGCTTTCTTT.